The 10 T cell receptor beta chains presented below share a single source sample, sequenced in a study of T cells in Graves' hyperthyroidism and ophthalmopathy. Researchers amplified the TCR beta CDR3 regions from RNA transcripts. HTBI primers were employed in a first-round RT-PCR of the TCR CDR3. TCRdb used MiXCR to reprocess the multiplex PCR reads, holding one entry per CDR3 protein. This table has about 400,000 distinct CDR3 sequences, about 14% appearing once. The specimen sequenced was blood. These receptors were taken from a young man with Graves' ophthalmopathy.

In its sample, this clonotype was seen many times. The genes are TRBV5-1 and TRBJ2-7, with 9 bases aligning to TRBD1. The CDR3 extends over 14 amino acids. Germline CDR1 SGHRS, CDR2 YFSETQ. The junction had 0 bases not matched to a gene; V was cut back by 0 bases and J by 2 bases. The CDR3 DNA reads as TGCGCCAGCAGCTTGGGGACAGGGGCCTACGAGCAGTACTTC. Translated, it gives CASSLGTGAYEQYF. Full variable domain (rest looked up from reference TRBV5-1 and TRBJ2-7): KAGVTQTPRYLIKTRGQQVTLSCSPISGHRSVSWYQQTPGQGLQFLFEYFSETQRNKGNFPGRFSGRQFSNSRSEMNVSTLELGDSALYLCASSLGTGAYEQYFGPGTRLTVT.

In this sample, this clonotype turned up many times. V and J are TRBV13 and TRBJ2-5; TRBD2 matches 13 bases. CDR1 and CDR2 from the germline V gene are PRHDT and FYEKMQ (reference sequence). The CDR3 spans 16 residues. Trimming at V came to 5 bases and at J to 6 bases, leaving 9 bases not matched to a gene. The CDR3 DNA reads TGTGCCAGCAGCAGTACTAGCGGGAGGGCGTTAAAGACCCAGTACTTC. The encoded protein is CASSSTSGRALKTQYF.

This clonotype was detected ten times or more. The CDR3 DNA follows: TGTGCCAGCAGCTTAGCTAACTCCGGCTCGGGTGGGTCATACGAGCAGTACTTC. Protein: CASSLANSGSGGSYEQYF. V usage is TRBV7-9 and J usage is TRBJ2-7; D is unresolved. Germline V gene lookup returns CDR1 SEHNR and CDR2 FQNEAQ (reference sequence). V lost 0 bases to trimming and J lost 4 bases, with 22 bases between them. The CDR3 has 18 amino acids.

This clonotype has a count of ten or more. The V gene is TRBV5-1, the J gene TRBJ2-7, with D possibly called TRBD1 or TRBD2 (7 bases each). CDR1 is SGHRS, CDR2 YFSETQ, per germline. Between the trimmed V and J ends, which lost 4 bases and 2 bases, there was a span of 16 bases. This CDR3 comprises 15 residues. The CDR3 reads CASSEAGQSPYEQYF. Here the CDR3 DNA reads TGCGCCAGCAGCGAAGCGGGACAGTCCCCCTACGAGCAGTACTTC.

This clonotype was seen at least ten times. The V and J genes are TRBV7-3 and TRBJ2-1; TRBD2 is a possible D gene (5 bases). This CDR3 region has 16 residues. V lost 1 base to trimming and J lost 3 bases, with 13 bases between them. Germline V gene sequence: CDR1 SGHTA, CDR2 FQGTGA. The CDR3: CASSLSLAVSYNEQFF. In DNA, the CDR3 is TGTGCCAGCAGCTTAAGCCTAGCCGTTAGCTACAATGAGCAGTTCTTC.

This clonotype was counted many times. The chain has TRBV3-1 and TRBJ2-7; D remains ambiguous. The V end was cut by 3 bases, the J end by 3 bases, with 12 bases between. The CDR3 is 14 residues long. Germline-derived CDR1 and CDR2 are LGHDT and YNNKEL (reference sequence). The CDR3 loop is CASSQFSPFYEQYF. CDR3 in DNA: TGTGCCAGCAGCCAGTTCTCACCGTTCTACGAGCAGTACTTC.

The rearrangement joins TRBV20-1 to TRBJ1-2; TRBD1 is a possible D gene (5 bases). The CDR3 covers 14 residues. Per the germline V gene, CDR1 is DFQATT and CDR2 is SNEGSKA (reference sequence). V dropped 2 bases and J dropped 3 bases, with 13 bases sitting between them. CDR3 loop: CSARQDSWHYGYTF. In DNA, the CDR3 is TGCAGTGCTAGACAAGACAGTTGGCACTATGGCTACACCTTC.

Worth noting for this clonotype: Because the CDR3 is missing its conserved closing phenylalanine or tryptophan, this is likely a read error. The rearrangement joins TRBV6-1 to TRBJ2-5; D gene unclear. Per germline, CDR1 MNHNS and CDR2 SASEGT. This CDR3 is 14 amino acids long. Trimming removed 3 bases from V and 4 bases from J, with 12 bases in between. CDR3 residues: CASSEFTRLETQYL. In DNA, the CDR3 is TGTGCCAGCAGTGAGTTTACCCGATTAGAGACCCAGTACCTC.

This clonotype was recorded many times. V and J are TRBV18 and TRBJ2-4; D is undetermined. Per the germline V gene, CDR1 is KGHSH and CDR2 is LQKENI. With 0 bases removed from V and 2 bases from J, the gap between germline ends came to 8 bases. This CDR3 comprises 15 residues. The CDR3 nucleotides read TGTGCCAGCTCACCACCTCTAGATCCCAAAAACATTCAGTACTTC. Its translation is CASSPPLDPKNIQYF.

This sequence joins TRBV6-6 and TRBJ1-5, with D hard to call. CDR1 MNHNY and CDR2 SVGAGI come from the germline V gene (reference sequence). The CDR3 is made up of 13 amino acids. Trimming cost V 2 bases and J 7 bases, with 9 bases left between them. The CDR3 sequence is CASSYGTGQPQHF. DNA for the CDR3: TGTGCCAGCAGTTACGGAACCGGCCAGCCCCAGCATTTT.